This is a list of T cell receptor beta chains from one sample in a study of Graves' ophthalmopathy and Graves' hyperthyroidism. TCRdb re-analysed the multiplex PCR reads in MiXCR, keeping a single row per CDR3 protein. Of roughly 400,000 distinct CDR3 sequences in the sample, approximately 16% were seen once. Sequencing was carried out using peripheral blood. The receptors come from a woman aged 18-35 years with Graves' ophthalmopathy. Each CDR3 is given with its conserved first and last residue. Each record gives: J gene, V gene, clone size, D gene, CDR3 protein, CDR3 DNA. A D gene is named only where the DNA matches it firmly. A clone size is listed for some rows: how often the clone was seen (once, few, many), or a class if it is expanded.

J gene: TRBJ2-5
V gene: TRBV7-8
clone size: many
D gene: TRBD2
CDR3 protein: CASSPAGLAGGPGKTQYF
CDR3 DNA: TGTGCCAGCAGCCCAGCGGGACTAGCGGGGGGGCCGGGGAAGACCCAGTACTTC

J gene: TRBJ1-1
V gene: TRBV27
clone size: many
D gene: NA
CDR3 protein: CASSLNPLRMNTEAFF
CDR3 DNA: TGTGCCAGCAGCCTAAACCCCCTCCGAATGAACACTGAAGCTTTCTTT

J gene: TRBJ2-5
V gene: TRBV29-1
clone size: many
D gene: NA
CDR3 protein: CSASWETQYF
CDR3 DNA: TGCAGCGCCTCTTGGGAGACCCAGTACTTC

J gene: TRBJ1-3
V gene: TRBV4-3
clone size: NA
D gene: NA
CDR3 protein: CASSQDWGAGNTIYF
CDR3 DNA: TGCGCCAGCAGCCAAGATTGGGGGGCTGGAAACACCATATATTTT

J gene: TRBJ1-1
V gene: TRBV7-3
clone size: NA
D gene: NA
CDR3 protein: CASSLYGRLTEAFF
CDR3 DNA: TGTGCCAGCAGCTTATACGGCAGACTAACTGAAGCTTTCTTT

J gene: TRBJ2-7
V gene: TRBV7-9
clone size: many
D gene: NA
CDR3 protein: CASSLSRDLDEQYF
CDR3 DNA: TGTGCCAGCAGCTTATCCAGGGATTTAGACGAGCAGTACTTC

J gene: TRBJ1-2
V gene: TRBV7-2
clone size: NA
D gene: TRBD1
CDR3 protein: CASSPDRVNGYTF
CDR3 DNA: TGTGCCAGCAGCCCGGACAGGGTAAATGGCTACACCTTC

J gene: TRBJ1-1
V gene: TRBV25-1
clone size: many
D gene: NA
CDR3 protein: CASSGGPNAANTEAFF
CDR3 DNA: TGTGCCAGCAGCGGTGGACCAAATGCGGCTAACACTGAAGCTTTCTTT

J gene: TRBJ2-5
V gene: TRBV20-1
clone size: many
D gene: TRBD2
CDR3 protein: CSARGLAEETQYF
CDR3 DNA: TGCAGTGCTAGAGGACTAGCGGAAGAGACCCAGTACTTC

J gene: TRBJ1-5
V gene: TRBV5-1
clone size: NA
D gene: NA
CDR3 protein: CASSLTGQQNQPQHF
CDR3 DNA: TGCGCCAGCAGCTTGACAGGGCAACAAAATCAGCCCCAGCATTTT

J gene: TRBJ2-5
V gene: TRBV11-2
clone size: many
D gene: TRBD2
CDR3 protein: CASSRTAGGSPEETQYF
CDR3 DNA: TGTGCCAGCAGCCGTACGGCGGGGGGCTCACCAGAGGAGACCCAGTACTTC

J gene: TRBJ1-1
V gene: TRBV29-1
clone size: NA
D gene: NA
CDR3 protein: CSVVRYTEAFF
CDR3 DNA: TGCAGCGTTGTCCGGTACACTGAAGCTTTCTTT

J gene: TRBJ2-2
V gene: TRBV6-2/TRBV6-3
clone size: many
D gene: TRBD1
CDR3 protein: CASSPRTGGIWTGELFF
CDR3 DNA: TGTGCCAGCAGTCCGCGGACAGGGGGGATTTGGACCGGGGAGCTGTTTTTT

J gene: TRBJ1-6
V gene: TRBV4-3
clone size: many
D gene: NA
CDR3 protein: CASSQDRQYNSPLHF
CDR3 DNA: TGCGCCAGCAGCCAAGATCGGCAGTATAATTCGCCCCTCCACTTT

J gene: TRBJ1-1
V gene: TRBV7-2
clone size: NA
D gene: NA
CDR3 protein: CASSEGLLNTEAFF
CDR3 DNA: TGTGCCAGCAGCGAGGGACTGTTAAACACTGAAGCTTTCTTT

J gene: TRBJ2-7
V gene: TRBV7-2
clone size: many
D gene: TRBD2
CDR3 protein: CASSSFSGSQDEQYF
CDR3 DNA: TGTGCCAGCAGCTCTTTTAGCGGGAGCCAGGACGAGCAGTACTTC

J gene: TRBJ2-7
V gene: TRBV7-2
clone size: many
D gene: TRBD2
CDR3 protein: CASSLVGRVGDEQYF
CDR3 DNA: TGTGCCAGCAGCTTAGTGGGGAGGGTTGGAGACGAGCAGTACTTC

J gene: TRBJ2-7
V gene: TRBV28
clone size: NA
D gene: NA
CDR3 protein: CASTAGRATGEQYF
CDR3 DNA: TGTGCCAGCACCGCCGGGAGGGCGACAGGGGAGCAGTACTTC

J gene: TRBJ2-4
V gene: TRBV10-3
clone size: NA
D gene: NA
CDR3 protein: CAIGNGGDIQYF
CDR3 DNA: TGTGCCATCGGAAACGGTGGGGACATTCAGTACTTC

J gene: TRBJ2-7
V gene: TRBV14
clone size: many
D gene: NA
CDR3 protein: CASSQGNRNGEQYF
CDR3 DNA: TGTGCCAGCAGCCAAGGTAATAGAAATGGCGAGCAGTACTTC

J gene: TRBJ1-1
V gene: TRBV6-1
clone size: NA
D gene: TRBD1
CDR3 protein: CASRDRGLGNTEAFF
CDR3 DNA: TGTGCCAGCAGGGACAGGGGGCTTGGAAACACTGAAGCTTTCTTT

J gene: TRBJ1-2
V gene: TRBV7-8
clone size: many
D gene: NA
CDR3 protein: CASSPRSGENGYTF
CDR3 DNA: TGTGCCAGCAGCCCCCGGTCAGGGGAGAATGGCTACACCTTC

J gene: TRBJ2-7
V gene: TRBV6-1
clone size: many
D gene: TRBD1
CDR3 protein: CASSGTGQMTYEQYF
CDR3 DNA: TGTGCCAGCAGTGGAACGGGACAGATGACCTACGAGCAGTACTTC

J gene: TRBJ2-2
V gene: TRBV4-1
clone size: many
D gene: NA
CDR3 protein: CASSQPEYEGTGELFF
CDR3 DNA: TGCGCCAGCAGCCAGCCCGAGTATGAGGGCACCGGGGAGCTGTTTTTT

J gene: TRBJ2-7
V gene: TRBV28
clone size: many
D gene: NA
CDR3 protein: CASSPTYEQYF
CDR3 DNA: TGTGCCAGCAGCCCGACCTACGAGCAGTACTTC

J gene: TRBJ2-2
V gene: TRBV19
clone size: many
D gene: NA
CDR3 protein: CASRMGGANTGELFF
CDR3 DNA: TGTGCCAGTAGGATGGGAGGCGCGAACACCGGGGAGCTGTTTTTT

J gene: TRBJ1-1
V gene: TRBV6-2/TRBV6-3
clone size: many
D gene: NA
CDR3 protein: CASSFPHTLTEAFF
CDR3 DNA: TGTGCCAGCAGTTTCCCCCACACGTTAACTGAAGCTTTCTTT

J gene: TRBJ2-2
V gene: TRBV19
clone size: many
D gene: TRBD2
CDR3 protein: CASSPGLAGDRTGELFF
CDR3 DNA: TGTGCCAGTAGTCCCGGACTAGCGGGAGATCGAACCGGGGAGCTGTTTTTT

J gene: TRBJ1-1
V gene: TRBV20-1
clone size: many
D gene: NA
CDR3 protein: CSASPSEVPYTEAFF
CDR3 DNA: TGCAGTGCTAGCCCATCAGAGGTCCCATACACTGAAGCTTTCTTT

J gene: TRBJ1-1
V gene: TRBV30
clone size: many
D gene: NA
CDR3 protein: CAWSVLGMGNTEAFF
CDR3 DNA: TGTGCCTGGAGTGTGCTCGGGATGGGTAACACTGAAGCTTTCTTT

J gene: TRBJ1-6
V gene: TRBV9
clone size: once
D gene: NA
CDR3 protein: CASSVVGNFSPLHF
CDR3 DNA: TGTGCCAGCAGCGTAGTGGGGAACTTCTCACCCCTCCACTTT

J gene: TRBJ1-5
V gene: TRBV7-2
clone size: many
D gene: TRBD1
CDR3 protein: CASSLLTGSPPQHF
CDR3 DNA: TGTGCCAGCAGCTTACTGACAGGGTCTCCGCCCCAGCATTTT

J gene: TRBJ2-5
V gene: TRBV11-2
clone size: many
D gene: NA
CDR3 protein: CASSSSIGQETQYF
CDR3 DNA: TGTGCCAGCAGCTCCTCAATCGGCCAAGAGACCCAGTACTTC

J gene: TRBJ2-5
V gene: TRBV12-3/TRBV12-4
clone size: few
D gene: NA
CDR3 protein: CASTMDSRETQYF
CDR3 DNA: TGTGCCAGCACCATGGACAGTAGAGAGACCCAGTACTTC

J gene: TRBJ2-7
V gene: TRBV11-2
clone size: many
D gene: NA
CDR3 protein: CASSLVLVGEQYF
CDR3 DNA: TGTGCCAGCAGCTTAGTTTTGGTTGGGGAGCAGTACTTC